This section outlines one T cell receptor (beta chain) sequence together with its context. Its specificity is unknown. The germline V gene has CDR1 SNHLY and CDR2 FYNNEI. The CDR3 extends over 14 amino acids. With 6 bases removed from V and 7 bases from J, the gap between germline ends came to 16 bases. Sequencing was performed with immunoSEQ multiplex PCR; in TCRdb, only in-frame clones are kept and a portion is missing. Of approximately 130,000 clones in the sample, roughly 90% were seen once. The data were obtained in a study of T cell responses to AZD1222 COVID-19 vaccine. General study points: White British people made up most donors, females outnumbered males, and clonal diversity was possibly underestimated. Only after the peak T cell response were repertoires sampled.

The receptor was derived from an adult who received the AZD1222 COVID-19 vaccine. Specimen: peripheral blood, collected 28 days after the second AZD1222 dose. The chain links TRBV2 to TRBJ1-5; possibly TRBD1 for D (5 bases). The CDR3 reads CASSPYGGEQPQHF. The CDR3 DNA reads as TGTGCCAGCAGCCCCTACGGGGGGGAACAGCCCCAGCATTTT.